This TCR beta chain was identified in a study of blood T cell repertoires in COVID-19. Overall study context: COVID-19 samples collected from the United States, Italy and Spain covered acute and convalescent phases. In each case, the material was cDNA or gDNA derived from T cells, B-cell-depleted T cells, or PBMCs.

Authors' methods: By means of reference gene primer amplification, nucleated cell counts were estimated. Data came from immunoSEQ multiplex PCR; TCRdb stores just in-frame clones and leaves some out. From that table come the V and J calls and clone size; the DNA was used to work out D and trimming. Seen here are 110,000 to 150,000 clones, around 79% observed once, and the top ten hold approximately 5%. Recruited during active infection, patients (from Seattle) were subsequently followed longitudinally. Germline V gives CDR1 SGHDT, CDR2 YYEEEE. The CDR3 has 16 amino acids. V trimming: 0 bases; J trimming: 4 bases; junction bases outside the gene matches: 4. This clone was seen just once.

The clonotype was recovered from a woman in her seventies with COVID-19, enrolled during active disease. Sequenced material: peripheral blood. V and J are TRBV5-6 and TRBJ2-7; TRBD2 agrees at 13 bases. The CDR3 DNA reads TGTGCCAGCAGCTTGGGGACTAGCGGGGGAGTGTACGAGCAGTACTTC. It yields the protein CASSLGTSGGVYEQYF.